The 18 T cell receptor beta chains below were found in one sample sequenced in a study of shared clonotypes between healthy human individuals. Assay: immunoSEQ multiplex PCR; the TCRdb copy retains only in-frame clones and omits some. The repertoire holds some 2 million clones, with 85% to 95% as singletons. The sequencing input was naive CD4+ T cells sorted from blood. The subset denotes: CD45RA+ positively selected. These receptors came from a man aged 18 to 29 in good health.

V is TRBV6-1 and J is TRBJ2-2; D call uncertain. CDR1 and CDR2 (germline): MNHNS, SASEGT. V lost 7 bases, J lost 1 base, and 10 bases lay in between. This CDR3 is built from 14 residues. The CDR3 loop reads CASTSWRNTGELFF. The CDR3 DNA reads as TGTGCCAGCACCTCCTGGCGGAACACCGGGGAGCTGTTTTTT.

The chain joins TRBV5-5 to TRBJ2-7; D gene unclear. Trimming took off 0 bases at V and 3 bases at J, with 10 bases between the two ends. The germline V gene has CDR1 SGHKS and CDR2 YYEKEE (reference sequence). This CDR3 comprises 14 residues. CDR3 nucleotide sequence: TGTGCCAGCAGCTTGGAGGGAACGGGCTACGAGCAGTACTTC. Translation gives CASSLEGTGYEQYF. Complete variable domain (other parts from reference TRBV5-5 and TRBJ2-7): DAGVTQSPTHLIKTRGQQVTLRCSPISGHKSVSWYQQVLGQGPQFIFQYYEKEERGRGNFPDRFSARQFPNYSSELNVNALLLGDSALYLCASSLEGTGYEQYFGPGTRLTVT.

This chain uses TRBV10-3 with TRBJ1-6, with D unresolved. There are 13 residues in the CDR3. The germline V gene encodes CDR1 ENHRY and CDR2 SYGVKD. Trimming cost V 11 bases and J 4 bases, with 12 bases left between them. The CDR3 is CAARGAYNSPLHF. The CDR3 bases are TGTGCCGCCCGGGGTGCATATAATTCACCCCTCCACTTT.

This chain joins TRBV5-1 and TRBJ2-2; 12 bases are a match to TRBD2. The CDR3 contains 16 residues. Germline CDR1 reads SGHRS; CDR2 reads YFSETQ. Germline trimming cut 3 bases from V and 5 bases from J; bases unmatched to any gene: 5. The CDR3 nucleotides read TGCGCCAGCAGCTCCCAGACTAGCGGGGGTACCGGGGAGCTGTTTTTT. Translated, it gives CASSSQTSGGTGELFF.

V is TRBV7-9 and J is TRBJ2-5; TRBD2 agrees at 8 bases. After removal of 3 bases from V and 5 bases from J, the junction contained 8 bases not matched to a gene. The CDR3 runs to 15 residues. In germline, CDR1 is SEHNR, CDR2 FQNEAQ (reference sequence). CDR3 protein: CASSLREANAETQYF. CDR3 coding DNA: TGTGCCAGCAGCTTGCGGGAGGCCAATGCGGAGACCCAGTACTTC. Together with reference TRBV7-9 and TRBJ2-5, the CDR3 gives the full variable domain: DTGVSQNPRHKITKRGQNVTFRCDPISEHNRLYWYRQTLGQGPEFLTYFQNEAQLEKSRLLSDRFSAERPKGSFSTLEIQRTEQGDSAMYLCASSLREANAETQYFGPGTRLLVL.

This chain links TRBV5-1 with TRBJ2-2; 9 bases line up with TRBD1. Per germline, CDR1 SGHRS and CDR2 YFSETQ. The CDR3 runs to 16 residues. V was pared by 4 bases and J by 6 bases, with 10 bases of the junction left unmatched. In DNA, the CDR3 is TGCGCCAGCAGCCCCCTCCCCGGGACAGGGCCCGGGGAGCTGTTTTTT. Protein product: CASSPLPGTGPGELFF.

J is TRBJ2-5 and V is TRBV6-1, with 10 bases fitting TRBD2. The CDR3 length is 16 residues. V lost 3 bases and J lost 0; bases outside the gene matches: 4. Germline-derived CDR1 and CDR2 are MNHNS and SASEGT. The CDR3 nucleotides are TGTGCCAGCAGTGACGGGACTAGCGTGTACCAAGAGACCCAGTACTTC. Translation: CASSDGTSVYQETQYF.

The gene calls are TRBV25-1 and TRBJ1-4; D is ambiguous. This CDR3 contains 15 residues. Looked up from germline, CDR1 is MGHDK and CDR2 is SYGVNS. V lost 3 bases, J lost 5 bases, and 13 bases lay in between. The CDR3 nucleotides are TGTGCCAGCAGTGATGCCAAATTAGGGAATGAAAAACTGTTTTTT. This gives the protein CASSDAKLGNEKLFF.

In the case of this clone: In the same sample, other DNA sequences code for this CDR3. The gene calls are TRBV6-5 and TRBJ2-7, with TRBD2 matching over 7 bases. The junction had 4 bases not matched to a gene; V was cut back by 2 bases and J by 0 bases. This CDR3 contains 15 residues. Germline-derived CDR1 and CDR2 are MNHEY and SVGAGI. As DNA, the CDR3 is TGTGCCAGCAGTTACGGAGCGGGGAACTCCTACGAGCAGTACTTC. Amino acids: CASSYGAGNSYEQYF.

V gene TRBV29-1 combines with J gene TRBJ2-3; 8 nucleotides agree with TRBD1. Losses at the gene ends were 2 bases for V and 8 bases for J; bases not matched to a gene: 9. The CDR3 is made up of 14 amino acids. Germline V gene sequence: CDR1 SQVTM, CDR2 ANQGSEA. The CDR3 sequence: CSVERQGREGTQYF. The CDR3 DNA sequence: TGCAGCGTTGAACGACAGGGGAGAGAGGGTACGCAGTATTTT.

The V and J genes are TRBV30 and TRBJ1-2; D is undetermined. CDR1 GTSNPN and CDR2 SVGIG come from the germline V gene (reference sequence). V lost 7 bases and J lost 7, with 19 bases in between. The CDR3 has 13 amino acids. The CDR3 bases are TGTGCCTTTAACCCACAGATGAGGGCTGGCTACACCTTC. Protein sequence: CAFNPQMRAGYTF.

The CDR3 protein is CASSIRGQGASYYYNEQFF. CDR3 DNA: TGTGCCAGTAGTATTAGAGGACAGGGGGCCTCCTACTACTACAATGAGCAGTTCTTC. The chain uses TRBV19 and TRBJ2-1; TRBD1 matches at 11 bases. V shed 3 bases, J shed 3 bases, and the junction held 13 bases outside the gene matches. The germline CDR1 and CDR2 sequences are LNHDA and SQIVND (reference sequence). The CDR3 loop spans 19 amino acids.

V is TRBV28 and J is TRBJ1-2; D call uncertain. From germline, CDR1 is MDHEN and CDR2 SYDVKM. This CDR3 is 12 amino acids long. V lost 5 bases to trimming and J lost 4 bases, with 8 bases between them. Written as DNA, the CDR3 is TGTGCCAGCAGTACGAGGGCCTATGGCTACACCTTC. It codes for CASSTRAYGYTF.

The V call is TRBV14, the J call TRBJ2-5; D remains ambiguous. Germline CDR1 is SGHDN and CDR2 is FVKESK. The germline V and J ends were trimmed by 3 bases and 1 base, with 6 bases remaining between them. There are 13 residues in the CDR3. The CDR3 is CASSQTSQETQYF. CDR3 DNA: TGTGCCAGCAGCCAGACTTCCCAAGAGACCCAGTACTTC.

V is TRBV5-6 and J is TRBJ1-4, with a weak D call TRBD1 (6 bases). In germline, CDR1 is SGHDT, CDR2 YYEEEE. This CDR3 is built from 16 residues. With 0 bases removed from V and 7 bases from J, the gap between germline ends came to 16 bases. In nucleotides, the CDR3 is TGTGCCAGCAGCTTGGTAGGGAAGGGGGGATCTGAAAAACTGTTTTTT. Protein product: CASSLVGKGGSEKLFF. The whole variable domain, filled in from reference TRBV5-6 and TRBJ1-4, reads DAGVTQSPTHLIKTRGQQVTLRCSPKSGHDTVSWYQQALGQGPQFIFQYYEEEERQRGNFPDRFSGHQFPNYSSELNVNALLLGDSALYLCASSLVGKGGSEKLFFGSGTQLSVL.

Note on this clone: Compared with germline, one end of the junction differs, possibly owing to a read error. This rearrangement joins TRBV6-4 to TRBJ1-2, with 7 bases identical to TRBD1. The CDR3 is 13 residues long. From germline, CDR1 is MRHNA and CDR2 SNTAGT. The CDR3 region has the DNA TGTGCCAGCAGTCCATCCCCCGGGACAGACTACAACTTC. Its protein product is CASSPSPGTDYNF.

The chain links TRBV5-1 to TRBJ2-7; possible D gene TRBD1, 7 bases. Germline assignment: CDR1 SGHRS and CDR2 YFSETQ. This CDR3 region has 15 residues. Trimming took 1 base from V and 5 from J, leaving 16 bases between them. As DNA, the CDR3 is TGCGCCAGCAGCTTGAGGGCAGGGGGGTCGAACGAGCAGTACTTC. It is translated as CASSLRAGGSNEQYF.

The chain carries TRBV18 and TRBJ2-4; 10 bases are shared with TRBD2. The trim removed 2 bases at V and 5 bases at J, leaving 6 bases unmatched. In germline, CDR1 is KGHSH, CDR2 LQKENI. The CDR3 sequence is 16 residues long. The CDR3 sequence is CASSPTGLARENIQYF. CDR3 bases: TGTGCCAGCTCACCAACGGGACTAGCGCGCGAAAACATTCAGTACTTC.